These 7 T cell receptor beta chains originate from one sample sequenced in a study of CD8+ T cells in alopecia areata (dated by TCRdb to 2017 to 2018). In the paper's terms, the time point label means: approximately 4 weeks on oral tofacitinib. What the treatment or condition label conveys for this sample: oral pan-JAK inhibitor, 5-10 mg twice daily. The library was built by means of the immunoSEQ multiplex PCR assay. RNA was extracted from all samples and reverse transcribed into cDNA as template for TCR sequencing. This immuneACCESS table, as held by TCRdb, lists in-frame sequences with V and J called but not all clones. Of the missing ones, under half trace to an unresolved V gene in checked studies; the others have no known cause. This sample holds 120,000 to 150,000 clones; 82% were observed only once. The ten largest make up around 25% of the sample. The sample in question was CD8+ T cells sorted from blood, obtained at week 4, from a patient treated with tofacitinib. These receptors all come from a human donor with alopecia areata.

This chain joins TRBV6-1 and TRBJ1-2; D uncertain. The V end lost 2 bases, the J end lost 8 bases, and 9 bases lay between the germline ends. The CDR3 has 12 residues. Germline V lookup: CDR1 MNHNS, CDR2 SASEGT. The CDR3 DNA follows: TGTGCCAGCAGTGAATACAGTACGGGCTACACCTTC. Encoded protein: CASSEYSTGYTF.

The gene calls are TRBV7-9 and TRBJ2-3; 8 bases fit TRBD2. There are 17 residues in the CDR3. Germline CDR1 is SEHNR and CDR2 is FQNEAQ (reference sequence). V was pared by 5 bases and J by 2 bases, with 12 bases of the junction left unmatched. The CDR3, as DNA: TGTGCCAGCAGCCCCACTGCGGCGGGGGGAACCACAGATACGCAGTATTTT. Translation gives CASSPTAAGGTTDTQYF.

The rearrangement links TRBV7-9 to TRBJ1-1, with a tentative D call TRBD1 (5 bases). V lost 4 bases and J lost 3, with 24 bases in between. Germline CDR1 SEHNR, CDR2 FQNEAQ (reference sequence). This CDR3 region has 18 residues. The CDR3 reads CASSSVGFRDPRDTEAFF. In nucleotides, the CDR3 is TGTGCCAGCAGCTCAGTTGGCTTCAGGGACCCCAGGGACACTGAAGCTTTCTTT.

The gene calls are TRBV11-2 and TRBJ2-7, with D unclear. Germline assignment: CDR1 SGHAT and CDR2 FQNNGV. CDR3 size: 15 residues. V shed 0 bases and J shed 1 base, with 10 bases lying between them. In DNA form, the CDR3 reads TGTGCCAGCAGCTTAGAAGCGTTGGTTTCCTACGAGCAGTACTTC. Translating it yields CASSLEALVSYEQYF.

In nucleotides, the CDR3 is TGTGCCAGTAGTGGGGCTAGCGGGGGGCCCGTCGCCAAAAACATTCAGTACTTC. Translating it yields CASSGASGGPVAKNIQYF. V and J are TRBV19 and TRBJ2-4; 11 bases are a match to TRBD2. CDR3 length: 18 residues. Germline values: CDR1 LNHDA, CDR2 SQIVND (reference sequence). With 5 bases clipped from V and 1 base from J, the junction kept 10 bases outside the gene matches.

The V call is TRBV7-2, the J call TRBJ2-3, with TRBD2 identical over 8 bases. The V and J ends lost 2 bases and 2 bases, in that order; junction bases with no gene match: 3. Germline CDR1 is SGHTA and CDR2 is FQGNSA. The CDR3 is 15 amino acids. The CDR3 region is CASSLYSGATDTQYF. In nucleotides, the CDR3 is TGTGCCAGCAGCTTATATAGCGGGGCCACAGATACGCAGTATTTT.

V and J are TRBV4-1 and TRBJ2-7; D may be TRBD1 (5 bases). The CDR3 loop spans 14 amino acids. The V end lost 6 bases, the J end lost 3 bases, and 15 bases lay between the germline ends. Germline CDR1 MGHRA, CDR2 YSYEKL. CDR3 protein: CASSLVPRDYEQYF. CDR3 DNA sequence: TGCGCCAGCAGTTTGGTCCCCAGGGACTACGAGCAGTACTTC.